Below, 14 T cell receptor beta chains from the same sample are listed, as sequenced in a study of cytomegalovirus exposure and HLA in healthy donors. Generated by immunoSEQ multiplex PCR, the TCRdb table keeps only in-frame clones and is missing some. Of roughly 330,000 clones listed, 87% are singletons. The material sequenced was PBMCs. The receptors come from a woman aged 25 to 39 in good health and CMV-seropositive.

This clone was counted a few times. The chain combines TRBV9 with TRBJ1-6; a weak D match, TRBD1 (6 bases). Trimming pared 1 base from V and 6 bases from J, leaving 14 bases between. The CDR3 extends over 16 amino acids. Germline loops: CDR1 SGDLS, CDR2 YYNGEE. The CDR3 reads CASSVNQGNGNSPLHF. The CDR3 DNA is TGTGCCAGCAGCGTAAACCAGGGGAACGGTAATTCACCCCTCCACTTT.

The CDR3 DNA follows: TGTGCCAGCAGCCAAGATTTGTCCGGGACTAGCGGGAAATCGGGCAATGAGCAGTTCTTC. This codes for CASSQDLSGTSGKSGNEQFF. The V gene is TRBV4-2, the J gene TRBJ2-1; 13 nucleotides agree with TRBD2. The CDR3 length is 20 residues. The V gene end was trimmed by 0 bases and the J gene end by 6 bases; junction bases not matched to a gene: 14. Germline V gene data show CDR1 as LGHNA and CDR2 as YNFKEQ.

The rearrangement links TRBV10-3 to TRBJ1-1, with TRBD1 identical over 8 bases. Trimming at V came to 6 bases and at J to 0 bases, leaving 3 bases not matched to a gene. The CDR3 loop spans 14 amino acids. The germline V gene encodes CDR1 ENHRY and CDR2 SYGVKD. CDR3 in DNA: TGTGCCATCAGAAACAGGGGGTTGAACACTGAAGCTTTCTTT. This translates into CAIRNRGLNTEAFF.

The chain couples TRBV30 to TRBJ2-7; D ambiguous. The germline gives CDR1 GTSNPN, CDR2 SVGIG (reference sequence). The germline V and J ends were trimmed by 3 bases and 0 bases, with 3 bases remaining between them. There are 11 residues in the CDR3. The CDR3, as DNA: TGTGCCTGGAGCAACTCCTACGAGCAGTACTTC. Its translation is CAWSNSYEQYF.

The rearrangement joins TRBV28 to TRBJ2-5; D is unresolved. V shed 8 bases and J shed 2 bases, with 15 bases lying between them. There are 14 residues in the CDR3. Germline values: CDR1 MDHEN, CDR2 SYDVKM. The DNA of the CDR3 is TGTGCCAGCGTAGGTTTGACACTTCAAGAGACCCAGTACTTC. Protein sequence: CASVGLTLQETQYF.

The CDR3 sequence: CAWSLGNNQPQHF. The CDR3 bases are TGTGCCTGGAGTCTTGGTAACAATCAGCCCCAGCATTTT. The chain combines TRBV30 with TRBJ1-5; D unclear. The germline V gene encodes CDR1 GTSNPN and CDR2 SVGIG (reference sequence). Deletions cut 2 bases from V and 3 bases from J, with 8 bases between. The CDR3 contains 13 residues.

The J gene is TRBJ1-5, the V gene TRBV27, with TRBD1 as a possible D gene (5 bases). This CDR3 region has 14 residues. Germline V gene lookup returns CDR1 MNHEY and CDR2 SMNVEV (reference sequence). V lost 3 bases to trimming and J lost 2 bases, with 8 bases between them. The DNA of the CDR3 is TGTGCCAGCAGTTTGTCGACAGGCAATCAGCCCCAGCATTTT. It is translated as CASSLSTGNQPQHF.

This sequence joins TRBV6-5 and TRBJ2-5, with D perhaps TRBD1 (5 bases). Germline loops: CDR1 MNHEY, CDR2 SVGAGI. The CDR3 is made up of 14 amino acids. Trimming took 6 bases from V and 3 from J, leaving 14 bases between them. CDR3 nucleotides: TGTGCCAGCAGCTCAGGGTTTCAGAAAGAGACCCAGTACTTC. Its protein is CASSSGFQKETQYF.

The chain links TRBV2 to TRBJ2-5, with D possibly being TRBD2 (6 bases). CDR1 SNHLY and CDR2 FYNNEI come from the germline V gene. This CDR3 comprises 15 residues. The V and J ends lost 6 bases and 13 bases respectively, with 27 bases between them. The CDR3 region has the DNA TGTGCCAGCAGCGGGAGTACGAGAGTAACCCCCCATGGGTACTTC. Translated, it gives CASSGSTRVTPHGYF.

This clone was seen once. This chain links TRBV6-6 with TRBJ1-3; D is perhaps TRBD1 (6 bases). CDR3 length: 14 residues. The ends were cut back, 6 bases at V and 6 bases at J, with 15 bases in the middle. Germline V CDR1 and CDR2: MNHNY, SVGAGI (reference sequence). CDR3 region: CASSADSSVNTIYF. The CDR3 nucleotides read TGTGCCAGCAGCGCGGACAGTAGCGTAAACACCATATATTTT.

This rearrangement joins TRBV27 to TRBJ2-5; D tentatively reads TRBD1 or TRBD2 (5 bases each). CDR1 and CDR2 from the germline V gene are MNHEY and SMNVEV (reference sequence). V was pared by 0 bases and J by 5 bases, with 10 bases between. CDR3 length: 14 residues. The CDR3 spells CASSLSGGAETQYF. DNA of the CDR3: TGTGCCAGCAGTTTATCTGGGGGAGCCGAGACCCAGTACTTC.

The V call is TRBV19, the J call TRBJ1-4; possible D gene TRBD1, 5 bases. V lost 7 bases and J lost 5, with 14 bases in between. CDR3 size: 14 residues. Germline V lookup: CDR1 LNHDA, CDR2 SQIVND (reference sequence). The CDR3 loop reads CASTQGAKNEKLFF. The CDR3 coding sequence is TGTGCCAGTACTCAGGGCGCGAAGAATGAAAAACTGTTTTTT.

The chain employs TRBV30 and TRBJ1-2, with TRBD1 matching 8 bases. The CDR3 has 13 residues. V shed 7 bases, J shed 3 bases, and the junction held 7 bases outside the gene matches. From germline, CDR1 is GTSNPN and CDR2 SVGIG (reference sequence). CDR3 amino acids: CAFDRGAHYGYTF. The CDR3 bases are TGTGCCTTCGACAGGGGCGCTCACTATGGCTACACCTTC.

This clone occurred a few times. CDR3 sequence reads: CASSQASYNTEAFF. DNA for the CDR3: TGTGCCAGCAGCCAAGCGAGTTACAACACTGAAGCTTTCTTT. The rearrangement joins TRBV16 to TRBJ1-1; D call uncertain. V lost 2 bases and J 2 bases, leaving 9 bases between the germline ends. The germline V gene has CDR1 KGHSY and CDR2 FQNENV. CDR3 length equals 14 residues.